Below, 6 T cell receptor beta chains from the same sample are listed, as sequenced in a study of T cell responses to AZD1222 COVID-19 vaccine. Sequenced by immunoSEQ multiplex PCR; TCRdb stores in-frame clones only, minus some. The table records some 180,000 clones, about 89% of them present only once. Here the sequenced sample was peripheral blood, taken 28 days after the second AZD1222 dose. The receptor source for this set is an adult who received the AZD1222 COVID-19 vaccine.

This chain links TRBV6-5 with TRBJ2-2; D is possibly TRBD1 (5 bases). Germline lookup yields CDR1 MNHEY and CDR2 SVGAGI. The CDR3 length is 12 residues. Trimming pared 7 bases from V and 7 bases from J, leaving 10 bases between. The chain's CDR3 is CASNWGVGELFF. The DNA for the CDR3 is TGTGCCAGCAATTGGGGCGTCGGGGAGCTGTTTTTT.

The V call is TRBV4-2, the J call TRBJ1-1; 8 nucleotides align to TRBD1. Trimming removed 4 bases from V and 6 bases from J; junction bases left unmatched: 10. Looked up from germline, CDR1 is LGHNA and CDR2 is YNFKEQ. The CDR3 is 15 residues long. The CDR3 loop reads CASSPRQGRQSEAFF. The CDR3 DNA is TGTGCCAGCAGCCCTCGACAGGGGAGACAATCTGAAGCTTTCTTT.

The chain employs TRBV27 and TRBJ2-1; D may be TRBD1 (5 bases). Per the germline V gene, CDR1 is MNHEY and CDR2 is SMNVEV (reference sequence). CDR3 length: 14 amino acids. V lost 7 bases, J lost 8 bases, and 18 bases lay in between. CDR3 coding DNA: TGTGCCAGCAAGGTGGCAGGGCTTGGCGATGAGCAGTTCTTC. The encoded protein is CASKVAGLGDEQFF.

The rearrangement joins TRBV27 to TRBJ2-7; TRBD2 is a possible D gene (6 bases). V gave up 5 bases and J gave up 4 bases, with 18 bases separating them. Germline lookup yields CDR1 MNHEY and CDR2 SMNVEV (reference sequence). This CDR3 comprises 15 residues. The CDR3 sequence is CASSLGTGGNYEQYF. The CDR3 DNA is TGTGCCAGCAGTCTGGGGACTGGGGGTAATTACGAGCAGTACTTC.

This rearrangement joins TRBV6-2 or TRBV6-3 to TRBJ2-3; D ambiguous. V was cut by 4 bases and J by 6 bases, with 8 bases left in between. In germline, CDR1 is MNHEY, CDR2 SVGEGT. The length of the CDR3 is 12 residues. CDR3 sequence (DNA): TGTGCCAGCAGTTCGGCCCGGGATACGCAGTATTTT. It codes for CASSSARDTQYF.

V is TRBV13 and J is TRBJ1-1; D remains unclear. Germline CDR1 PRHDT, CDR2 FYEKMQ (reference sequence). Deletions cut 1 base from V and 6 bases from J, with 6 bases between. The CDR3 is 12 amino acids. The chain's CDR3 is CASSLVPAEAFF. CDR3 DNA sequence: TGTGCCAGCAGCTTAGTTCCCGCTGAAGCTTTCTTT. The whole variable domain, remainder taken from reference TRBV13 and TRBJ1-1, is AAGVIQSPRHLIKEKRETATLKCYPIPRHDTVYWYQQGPGQDPQFLISFYEKMQSDKGSIPDRFSAQQFSDYHSELNMSSLELGDSALYFCASSLVPAEAFFGQGTRLTVV.